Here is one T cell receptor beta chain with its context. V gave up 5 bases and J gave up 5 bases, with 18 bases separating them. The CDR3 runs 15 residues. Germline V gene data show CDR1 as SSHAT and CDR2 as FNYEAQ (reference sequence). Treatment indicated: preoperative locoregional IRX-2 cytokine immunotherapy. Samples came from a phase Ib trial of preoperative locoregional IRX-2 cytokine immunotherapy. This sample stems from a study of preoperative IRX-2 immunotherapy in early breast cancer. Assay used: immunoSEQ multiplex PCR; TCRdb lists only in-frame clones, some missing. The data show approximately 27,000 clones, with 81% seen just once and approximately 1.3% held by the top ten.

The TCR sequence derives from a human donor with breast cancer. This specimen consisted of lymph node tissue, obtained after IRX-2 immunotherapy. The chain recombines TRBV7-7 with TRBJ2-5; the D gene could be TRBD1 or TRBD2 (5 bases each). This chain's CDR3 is CASSPQSTGAETQYF. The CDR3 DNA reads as TGTGCCAGCAGCCCACAATCTACCGGGGCGGAGACCCAGTACTTC.